Listed below are T cell receptor beta chains from one sample, sequenced in a study of blood T cells in healthy people across ages. TCRdb independently ran MiXCR on the 5' RACE reads; one entry per CDR3 protein. The table lists 800,000 to 1,000,000 distinct CDR3 sequences, about 48% of them singletons, with 13% in the top ten. Source material: blood. These receptors were collected from a man under 40 in good health. The CDR3 runs from the conserved cysteine through the conserved F or W. D genes are given only for firm matches. Size is stated for part of the rows, as once, few or many counts, or as a class when the clone is expanded.

CDR3 protein | CDR3 DNA | clone size | J gene | CDR3 length | V gene | D gene
CASSLGSLKAISYEQYF | TGTGCCAGCAGCTTAGGTAGCTTGAAAGCGATCTCCTACGAGCAGTACTTC | . | TRBJ2-7 | 17 | TRBV5-6 | .
CASSSGGYQYEQYF | TGTGCCAGCAGTTCAGGGGGGTACCAGTACGAGCAGTACTTC | few | TRBJ2-7 | 14 | TRBV6-6 | .
CSVKNDGSYEQYF | TGCAGCGTTAAAAACGACGGGTCCTACGAGCAGTACTTC | . | TRBJ2-7 | 13 | TRBV29-1 | .
CASSEDTGRTNTEAFF | TGTGCCAGCAGTGAGGACACGGGAAGAACGAACACTGAAGCTTTCTTT | . | TRBJ1-1 | 16 | TRBV12-3/TRBV12-4 | .
CASRLGASTEAFF | TGTGCCAGCCGGCTGGGGGCCAGCACTGAAGCTTTCTTT | . | TRBJ1-1 | 13 | TRBV7-9 | .
CASNGPNSPLHF | TGTGCCAGCAATGGGCCTAATTCACCCCTCCACTTT | few | TRBJ1-6 | 12 | TRBV12-3/TRBV12-4 | .
CASSPGLLDVDSPLHF | TGTGCCAGCAGCCCGGGACTTCTGGACGTCGATTCACCCCTCCACTTT | . | TRBJ1-6 | 16 | TRBV25-1 | .
CASSPSTGRGNQPQHF | TGTGCCAGCAGTCCGTCGACAGGGCGAGGCAATCAGCCCCAGCATTTT | . | TRBJ1-5 | 16 | TRBV12-3/TRBV12-4 | TRBD1
CASNLQGTGELFF | TGTGCCAGCAACTTACAGGGCACCGGGGAGCTGTTTTTT | . | TRBJ2-2 | 13 | TRBV28 | .
CASSDSTAQTHALETQYF | TGTGCCAGCAGTGACTCGACCGCTCAGACACACGCTCTAGAGACCCAGTACTTC | few | TRBJ2-5 | 18 | TRBV6-4 | .
CASSHGLKTQYF | TGTGCCAGCAGCCACGGACTAAAGACGCAGTATTTT | . | TRBJ2-3 | 12 | TRBV5-6 | .
CASTGGYSNQPQHF | TGTGCCAGCACCGGAGGGTATAGCAATCAGCCCCAGCATTTT | . | TRBJ1-5 | 14 | TRBV28 | .